The 6 T cell receptor beta chains given below trace back to one sample, sequenced in a study of tumor and adjacent non-tumor tissue in lung cancer. TCRbeta libraries were built with three rounds of nested PCR, modified from ARM-PCR. MiXCR was run by TCRdb on the multiplex PCR reads, yielding one entry per CDR3 protein. The sample holds 100,000 to 120,000 distinct CDR3 sequences, about 80% seen once. No cell sorting was done before RNA was extracted from the tissue. Sample: lung tumor tissue. The receptor set was obtained from a man between 65 and 85 years old with non-small cell lung cancer.

In this sample, this clonotype turned up a few times. The V gene is TRBV18, the J gene TRBJ2-7; TRBD1 agrees at 10 bases. Trimming removed 4 bases from V and 4 bases from J; junction bases left unmatched: 7. Germline CDR1 KGHSH, CDR2 LQKENI. This CDR3 is built from 15 residues. The CDR3 spells CASSQPGQGKYEQYF. The CDR3 nucleotides are TGTGCCAGCTCACAACCGGGACAGGGGAAGTACGAGCAGTACTTC. Full variable domain (outside the CDR3, taken from reference TRBV18 and TRBJ2-7): NAGVMQNPRHLVRRRGQEARLRCSPMKGHSHVYWYRQLPEEGLKFMVYLQKENIIDESGMPKERFSAEFPKEGPSILRIQQVVRGDSAAYFCASSQPGQGKYEQYFGPGTRLTVT.

Only one count was recorded for this clonotype. The germline gene is not matched at one end of the junction; a read error may be the cause. The chain carries TRBV12-3 or TRBV12-4 and TRBJ2-6; weak D call: TRBD1 (5 bases). CDR3 length equals 14 residues. The CDR3 here is CASTISSGAKVLSF. DNA for the CDR3: TGTGCCAGCACCATATCATCTGGGGCCAAAGTCCTGTCTTTC.

Comment on this clonotype: The CDR3 does not end in the conserved phenylalanine or tryptophan, so this is likely a read error. V is TRBV6-2 or TRBV6-3 and J is TRBJ2-3, with unresolved D. This CDR3 spans 16 amino acids. CDR1 and CDR2 (germline): MNHEY, SVGEGT. The V end was cut by 10 bases, the J end by 2 bases, with 22 bases between. The CDR3 sequence is CATTASRGVNTDTQYL. CDR3 sequence (DNA): TGTGCCACCACGGCATCCAGAGGCGTGAACACAGATACGCAGTATCTT.

With respect to this clonotype: The germline gene is not matched at one end of the junction; a read error may be the cause. The chain joins TRBV6-6 to TRBJ2-7; a possible D gene is TRBD2 (6 bases). CDR1 and CDR2 (germline): MNHNY, SVGAGI (reference sequence). The CDR3 loop spans 13 amino acids. CDR3 protein: CTSIYSRGYEQYF. CDR3 nucleotides: TGTACCAGCATTTACTCGCGGGGCTACGAGCAGTACTTC.

With regard to this clonotype: One junction end disagrees with the germline gene, perhaps due to a read error. The chain carries TRBV6-2 or TRBV6-3 and TRBJ1-5; D not resolved. Per the germline V gene, CDR1 is MNHEY and CDR2 is SVGEGT. The CDR3 contains 16 residues. The CDR3 coding sequence is TGTGTCAGCAGTTCTTTCCTAGGCATTAGCAATCAGCCCCAGCATTTT. Translation: CVSSSFLGISNQPQHF.

In the case of this clonotype: The junction and the germline gene differ at one end; a read error may be behind it. The chain employs TRBV28 and TRBJ1-1, with D hard to call. CDR1 is MDHEN, CDR2 SYDVKM, per germline. This CDR3 comprises 11 residues. Here the CDR3 DNA reads TGTGCCAACTGGACTGGGCTTGAAGCTCTCTTT. It codes for CANWTGLEALF.